One and the same sample provided the 17 T cell receptor beta chains below, sequenced in a study of T-cell reconstitution after alpha-beta-depleted transplantation in children. As it was prepared, the TCRbeta library received unique molecular identifiers. MiXCR was run by TCRdb on the PCR reads, yielding one entry per CDR3 protein. The table records a few hundred thousand distinct CDR3 sequences, roughly 16% of them present only once. The input for sequencing was PBMCs, mostly from graft donor cells, taken 360 days after TCRalphabeta/CD19-depleted stem cell transplant. These receptors all stem from a boy younger than two who had a stem cell transplant for Wiskott-Aldrich syndrome, so the T cells may come from the graft donor.

The chain links TRBV7-6 to TRBJ2-5; unclear D gene. The CDR3 runs 12 residues. Trimming left V 4 bases short and J 5 bases short, with 8 bases between. CDR1 and CDR2 (germline): SGHVS, FNYEAQ. CDR3 sequence reads: CASSYQSETQYF. The CDR3, as DNA: TGTGCCAGCAGCTACCAATCTGAGACCCAGTACTTC.

The chain uses TRBV10-3 and TRBJ2-2; 8 nucleotides line up with TRBD1. The V gene's germline CDR1 is ENHRY and CDR2 SYGVKD. After removal of 6 bases from V and 1 base from J, the junction contained 4 bases not matched to a gene. There are 15 residues in the CDR3. The CDR3 DNA is TGTGCCATCAGATCCGGGACAGGGAACACCGGGGAGCTGTTTTTT. This sequence encodes CAIRSGTGNTGELFF.

This clonotype was detected only a few times. The chain couples TRBV15 to TRBJ2-1, with 9 bases fitting TRBD2. Germline V gives CDR1 LNHNV, CDR2 YYDKDF (reference sequence). The CDR3 totals 17 residues. After removal of 4 bases from V and 4 bases from J, the junction contained 11 bases not matched to a gene. The CDR3 protein is CATSKGSGTSTYNEQFF. In DNA form, the CDR3 reads TGTGCCACCAGCAAAGGTTCCGGGACTAGCACATACAATGAGCAGTTCTTC.

This clonotype occurred a few times. CDR3 loop: CASSHPQETQYF. For the CDR3, the DNA is TGTGCCAGCAGCCACCCCCAAGAGACCCAGTACTTC. The chain carries TRBV6-5 and TRBJ2-5; D unclear. Deletions cut 6 bases from V and 1 base from J, with 6 bases between. Germline assignment: CDR1 MNHEY and CDR2 SVGAGI. This CDR3 region has 12 residues.

The chain recombines TRBV6-4 with TRBJ2-1, with D maybe TRBD2 (6 bases). With 5 bases removed from V and 6 bases from J, the gap between germline ends came to 14 bases. Germline loops: CDR1 MRHNA, CDR2 SNTAGT. CDR3 length: 14 amino acids. Written as DNA, the CDR3 is TGTGCCAGCAGTTCATCGGGCGGGACCAATGAGCAGTTCTTC. Translated, it gives CASSSSGGTNEQFF.

The V call is TRBV7-2, the J call TRBJ2-7; D may match TRBD1 or TRBD2 (5 bases each). This CDR3 has 11 amino acids. Trimming took off 6 bases at V and 8 bases at J, with 11 bases between the two ends. The V gene's germline CDR1 is SGHTA and CDR2 FQGNSA. The CDR3 nucleotides read TGTGCCAGCAGGAGGGGCGCCCAGCAGTACTTC. It yields the protein CASRRGAQQYF.

The sample holds many counts of this clonotype. J is TRBJ2-7 and V is TRBV20-1, with a tentative D call TRBD2 (5 bases). The CDR3 contains 13 residues. CDR1 DFQATT and CDR2 SNEGSKA come from the germline V gene (reference sequence). V was clipped by 6 bases and J by 3 bases, with 15 bases between them. The CDR3: CSALLGGFYEQYF. The DNA of the CDR3 is TGCAGTGCCTTGCTAGGAGGCTTCTACGAGCAGTACTTC.

This clonotype was observed at least ten times. The chain recombines TRBV5-1 with TRBJ1-1; tentatively, D is TRBD1 (5 bases). Trimming left V 1 base short and J 5 bases short, with 12 bases between. Germline lookup yields CDR1 SGHRS and CDR2 YFSETQ. This CDR3 contains 14 residues. CDR3 sequence reads: CASSLQDGGTEAFF. Here the CDR3 DNA reads TGCGCCAGCAGCTTGCAAGATGGGGGTACTGAAGCTTTCTTT.

This clonotype was counted a few times. The V and J genes are TRBV5-1 and TRBJ2-5; possibly TRBD1 for D (5 bases). Between the trimmed V and J ends, which lost 0 bases and 2 bases, there was a span of 8 bases. Per germline, CDR1 SGHRS and CDR2 YFSETQ. The CDR3 totals 14 residues. This CDR3 is CASSLEPGQETQYF. Here the CDR3 DNA reads TGCGCCAGCAGCTTGGAGCCAGGGCAAGAGACCCAGTACTTC.

This sequence joins TRBV2 and TRBJ2-7, with D perhaps given as TRBD1 or TRBD2 (5 bases each). Trimming shortened V by 3 bases and J by 3 bases, and 12 bases separated the two germline ends. This CDR3 spans 14 amino acids. The V gene's germline CDR1 is SNHLY and CDR2 FYNNEI. CDR3 region: CASSDQGVGYEQYF. DNA of the CDR3: TGTGCCAGCAGTGATCAGGGAGTGGGCTACGAGCAGTACTTC.

The chain is built from TRBV7-6 and TRBJ2-6, with D perhaps matching TRBD1 (6 bases). Deletions cut 5 bases from V and 13 bases from J, with 18 bases between. This CDR3 spans 14 amino acids. CDR1 is SGHVS and CDR2 is FNYEAQ in the germline V gene. This chain's CDR3 is CASSPTTGSNVLTF. The CDR3 bases are TGTGCCAGCAGCCCCACGACAGGTTCTAATGTCCTGACTTTC.

This clonotype was seen more than once but under ten times. V gene TRBV7-8 combines with J gene TRBJ2-7, with D possibly being TRBD1 (6 bases). Trimming cost V 5 bases and J 2 bases, with 16 bases left between them. This CDR3 region has 15 residues. Germline V CDR1 and CDR2: SGHVS, FQNEAQ. The CDR3: CASSQGILQAYEQYF. The CDR3 nucleotides read TGTGCCAGCAGCCAGGGGATTTTGCAAGCCTACGAGCAGTACTTC.

CDR3 loop: CASSTRDRGFEQYF. In DNA, the CDR3 is TGTGCCAGCAGCACCCGGGACAGGGGGTTCGAGCAGTACTTC. The rearrangement uses TRBV6-2 or TRBV6-3 and TRBJ2-7; the match to TRBD1 covers 11 bases. The germline V gene encodes CDR1 MNHEY and CDR2 SVGEGT. The trim removed 6 bases at V and 6 bases at J, leaving 7 bases unmatched. This CDR3 is built from 14 residues.

There are a few counts of this clonotype. The rearrangement joins TRBV24-1 to TRBJ2-7; a weak D match, TRBD2 (6 bases). The CDR3 is made up of 13 amino acids. The V gene's germline CDR1 is KGHDR and CDR2 SFDVKD. Trimming took 2 bases from V and 6 from J, leaving 10 bases between them. CDR3 protein: CATSDSRGGEQYF. DNA of the CDR3: TGTGCCACCAGTGATTCTCGGGGAGGCGAGCAGTACTTC.

The chain recombines TRBV19 with TRBJ2-3, with 9 nucleotides matching TRBD2. Trimming took 6 bases from V and 4 from J; bases not matched to a gene: 5. Looked up from germline, CDR1 is LNHDA and CDR2 is SQIVND (reference sequence). The CDR3 length is 14 residues. CDR3 nucleotide sequence: TGTGCCAGTAGAATTAGCGGGAGCTCAGATACGCAGTATTTT. Translated: CASRISGSSDTQYF.

This clonotype has only a few counts. V usage is TRBV27 and J usage is TRBJ2-5; 7 nucleotides match TRBD1. This CDR3 contains 14 residues. The junction had 7 bases not matched to a gene; V was cut back by 5 bases and J by 4 bases. CDR1 and CDR2 (germline): MNHEY, SMNVEV (reference sequence). CDR3 nucleotide sequence: TGTGCCAGCAGTCTTACAGGACAGGCAGAGACCCAGTACTTC. Translation gives CASSLTGQAETQYF.

This clonotype was counted only a few times. The V gene is TRBV24-1, the J gene TRBJ2-3, with D possibly matching TRBD1 (6 bases). V shed 5 bases and J shed 1 base, with 12 bases lying between them. CDR1 is KGHDR, CDR2 SFDVKD, per germline. This CDR3 is built from 15 residues. CDR3 DNA: TGTGCCACCAGTGCAGGGGCCTGGGGCACAGATACGCAGTATTTT. It codes for CATSAGAWGTDTQYF.